This TCR beta chain was identified during a study of blood T cell repertoires in COVID-19. Whole-study context: COVID-19 samples collected from the United States, Italy and Spain covered acute and convalescent phases. Sources were T cells, B-cell-depleted T cells, or PBMCs; the material itself was cDNA or gDNA.

The Seattle patients joined while their infection was active and were tracked longitudinally afterward. Authors' processing steps: Reference gene primer amplification yielded estimated nucleated cell counts. The table came from immunoSEQ multiplex PCR; TCRdb's copy has only in-frame clones and leaves some out. V and J calls and clone size are those listed in that table; D and trimming were worked out from the DNA. The sample yields 130,000 or so clones, about 83% seen once. Germline V gene lookup returns CDR1 SNHLY and CDR2 FYNNEI. The CDR3 sequence is 13 residues long. Trimming removed 7 bases at V and 4 bases at J, with 13 bases between.

This TCR came from a man aged 30 to 45 with COVID-19, enrolled during active disease. The chain recombines TRBV2 with TRBJ2-5; D may be TRBD1 (5 bases). Sample: peripheral blood. In DNA, the CDR3 is TGTGCCAGCAAGGGGTCCGGACCAGAGACCCAGTACTTC. It codes for CASKGSGPETQYF.